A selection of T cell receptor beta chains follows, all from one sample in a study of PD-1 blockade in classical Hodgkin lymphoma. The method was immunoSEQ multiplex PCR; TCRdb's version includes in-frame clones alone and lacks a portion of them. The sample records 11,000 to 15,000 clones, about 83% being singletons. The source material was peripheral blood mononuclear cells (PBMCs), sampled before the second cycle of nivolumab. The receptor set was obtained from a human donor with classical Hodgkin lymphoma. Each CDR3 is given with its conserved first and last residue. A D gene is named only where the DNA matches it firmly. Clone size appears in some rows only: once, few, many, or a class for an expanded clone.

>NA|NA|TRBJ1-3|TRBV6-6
TGTGCCAGCAGTGATCGACGGCTCTCTGGAAACACCATATATTTT
CASSDRRLSGNTIYF
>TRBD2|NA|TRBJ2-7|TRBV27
TGTGCCAGCCACTCGCACGGGGGGTACGAGCAGTACTTC
CASHSHGGYEQYF
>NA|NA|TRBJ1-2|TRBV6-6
TGTGCCAGCAGTTACGGGAGGGACGGCTACACCTTC
CASSYGRDGYTF
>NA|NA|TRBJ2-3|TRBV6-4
TGTGCCAGCAGAAAAGACCCTACAGATACGCAGTATTTT
CASRKDPTDTQYF
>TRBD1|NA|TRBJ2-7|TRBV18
TGTGCCAGCTCACCACCTGGACAGGGAACCTACGAGCAGTACTTC
CASSPPGQGTYEQYF
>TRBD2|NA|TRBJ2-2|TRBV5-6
TGTGCCAGCAGCTCCGGACTAGCGAAGCTGTTTTTT
CASSSGLAKLFF
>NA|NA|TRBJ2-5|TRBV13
TGTGCCAGCAGCGATCAAGAGACCCAGTACTTC
CASSDQETQYF
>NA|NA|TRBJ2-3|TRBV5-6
TGTGCCAGCAGCTTGCTCGGTTCCGCACCCACAGATACGCAGTATTTT
CASSLLGSAPTDTQYF
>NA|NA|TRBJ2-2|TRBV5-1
TGCGCCAGCAGCTTGGTAGGTGGGGACACCGGGGAGCTGTTTTTT
CASSLVGGDTGELFF
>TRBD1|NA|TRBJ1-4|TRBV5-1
TGCGCCAGCAGCTCGGGGACAGGGGAAGAAAAACTGTTTTTT
CASSSGTGEEKLFF
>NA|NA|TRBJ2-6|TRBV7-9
TGTGCCAGCAGCTTAGTTGGTGTTTCGGCCAACGTCCTGACTTTC
CASSLVGVSANVLTF
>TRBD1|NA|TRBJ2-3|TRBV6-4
TGTGCCAGCAGTGACGACAGGGGCACAGATACGCAGTATTTT
CASSDDRGTDTQYF
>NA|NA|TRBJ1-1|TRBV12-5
TGTGCTAGTGGTTTGTATGAGGGTTTGAACACTGAAGCTTTCTTT
CASGLYEGLNTEAFF
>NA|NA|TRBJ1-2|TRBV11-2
TGTGCCAGCAGCCAAAGACAGGATGGCTACACCTTC
CASSQRQDGYTF
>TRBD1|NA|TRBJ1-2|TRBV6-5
TGTGCCAGCAGGAGGACAGGGGGGGATGGCTACACCTTC
CASRRTGGDGYTF
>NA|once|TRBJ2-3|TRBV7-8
TGTGCCAGCAGCTTACTTTTGAGAACCACAGATACGCAGTATTTT
CASSLLLRTTDTQYF
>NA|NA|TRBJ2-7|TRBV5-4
TGTGCCAGCAGCGTAGAGAATGTCTTGTACGAGCAGTACTTC
CASSVENVLYEQYF
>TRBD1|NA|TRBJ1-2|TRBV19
TGTGCCAGTAGTACTTTCCCGACAGGGGGAGACGTTATGGCTAGTGGCTACACCTTC
CASSTFPTGGDVMASGYTF
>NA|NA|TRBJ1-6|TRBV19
TGTGCCAGTAGTATCAGGGTTGGTTCACCCCTCCACTTT
CASSIRVGSPLHF
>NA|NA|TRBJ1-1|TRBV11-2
TGTGCCAGCAGCTTATCCCCCCCAGTCGGGAACACTGAAGCTTTCTTT
CASSLSPPVGNTEAFF
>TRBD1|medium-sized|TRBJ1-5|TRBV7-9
TGTGCCAGCAGCTCCGGGACAGGGCCTAATCAGCCCCAGCATTTT
CASSSGTGPNQPQHF
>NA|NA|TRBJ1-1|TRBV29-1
TGCAGCGTTAAGTGGGCCGAGAGGGGTGAAGCTTTCTTT
CSVKWAERGEAFF
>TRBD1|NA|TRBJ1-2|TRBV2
TGTGCCAGCAGTTCCCCTGACAGGGGATTCCGATCTAACTATGGCTACACCTTC
CASSSPDRGFRSNYGYTF
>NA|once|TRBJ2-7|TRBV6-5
TGTGCCAGCAGTTACTCAGGCGCCCCGATCTACGAGCAGTACTTC
CASSYSGAPIYEQYF
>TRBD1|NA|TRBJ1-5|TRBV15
TGTGCCACCAGCAGGGGGGCACAGGGGGCGAATCAGCCCCAGCATTTT
CATSRGAQGANQPQHF
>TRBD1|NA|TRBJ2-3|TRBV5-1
TGCGCCAGCAGCTTGATGACAGGGCGGGTAATAAATACGCAGTATTTT
CASSLMTGRVINTQYF
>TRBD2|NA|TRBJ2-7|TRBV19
TGTGCCAGTCGCGGGGGGGCAGCCTACGAGCAGTACTTC
CASRGGAAYEQYF
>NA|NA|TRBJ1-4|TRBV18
TGTGCCAGCTCACCGCAGGGGAGGGTTGAAAAACTGTTTTTT
CASSPQGRVEKLFF
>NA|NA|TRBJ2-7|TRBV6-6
TGTGCCAGCAGTTACACCACGTTAGGCCGTCGGGGCGAGCAGTACTTC
CASSYTTLGRRGEQYF
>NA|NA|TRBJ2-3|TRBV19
TGTGCCAGTAGTTATGACAAAGGGGGAGTCACAGATACGCAGTATTTT
CASSYDKGGVTDTQYF
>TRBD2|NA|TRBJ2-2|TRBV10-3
TGTGCCATCAGCTGGACTAGCGGGGGACCGAACACCGGGGAGCTGTTTTTT
CAISWTSGGPNTGELFF
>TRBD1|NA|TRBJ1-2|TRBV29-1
TGCAGCGTGCCAGGACAGGGGGGCAGCTATGGCTACACCTTC
CSVPGQGGSYGYTF
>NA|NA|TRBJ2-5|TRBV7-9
TGTGCCAGCAGATCATGGACAGATGGTCAAGAGACCCAGTACTTC
CASRSWTDGQETQYF
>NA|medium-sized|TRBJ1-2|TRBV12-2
TGTGCAAGTCGCTTAGACGCGCCCCGACGGACAGGGAGAGCGAACTATGGCTACACCTTC
CASRLDAPRRTGRANYGYTF
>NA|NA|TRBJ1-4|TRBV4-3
TGCGCCAGCAGCCAAGATTTGGGAGGGATGGATGAAAAACTGTTTTTT
CASSQDLGGMDEKLFF
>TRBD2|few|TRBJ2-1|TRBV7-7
TGTGCCAGCAGCTTAGATAGCGGGGGGGCCGGGGGCAATGAGCAGTTCTTC
CASSLDSGGAGGNEQFF
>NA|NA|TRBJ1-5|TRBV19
TGTGCCAGTAGTATGGATCAGGTGAAGAATCAGCCCCAGCATTTT
CASSMDQVKNQPQHF
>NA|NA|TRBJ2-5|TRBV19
TGTGCCAGTAGTATAGCGACTCCGAGGGAGACCCAGTACTTC
CASSIATPRETQYF
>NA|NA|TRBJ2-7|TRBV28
TGTGCCATGGGGGGGGCGGGGAACCCCTACGAGCAGTACTTC
CAMGGAGNPYEQYF
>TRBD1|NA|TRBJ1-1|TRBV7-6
TGTGCCAGCAGCCTAACCGGGACAGCCGATCGGGAAGCTTTCTTT
CASSLTGTADREAFF
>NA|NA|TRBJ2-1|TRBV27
TGTGCCAGCAGTTTAATTTGGAGGGCAAAGCAGTTCTTC
CASSLIWRAKQFF
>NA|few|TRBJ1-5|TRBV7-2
TGTGCCAGCAGCCTACAGGGTAGACCCCAGCATTTT
CASSLQGRPQHF
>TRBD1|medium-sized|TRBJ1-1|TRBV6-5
TGTGCCAGCAGTTTGGGCAGACAGGGGGAAGCTTTCTTT
CASSLGRQGEAFF
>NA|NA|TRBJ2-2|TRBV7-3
TGTGCCAGCGGGGTTGGTACCGGGGAGCTGTTTTTT
CASGVGTGELFF
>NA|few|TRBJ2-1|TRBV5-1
TGCGCCAGCAGCTTGGAACCGGGTTTTAGGAACAATGAGCAGTTCTTC
CASSLEPGFRNNEQFF
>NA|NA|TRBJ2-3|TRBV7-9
TGTGCCAGCAGCTCCAGGGGGGGAGGAGGCACAGATACGCAGTATTTT
CASSSRGGGGTDTQYF
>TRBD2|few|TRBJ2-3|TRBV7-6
TGTGCCAGCAGCTTTAGCGGGGGGGTGTTAGATACGCAGTATTTT
CASSFSGGVLDTQYF
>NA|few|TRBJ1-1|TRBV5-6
TGTGCCAGCACTACGTGGGGATGGGGCACTGAAGCTTTCTTT
CASTTWGWGTEAFF
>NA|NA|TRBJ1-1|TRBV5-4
TGTGCCAGCAGCTTGATGGGGCAGGGACCAAACGGAGCTTTCTTT
CASSLMGQGPNGAFF
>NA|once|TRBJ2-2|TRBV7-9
TGTGCCAGCAGCTTAATGTCCGGGACCGGGGAGCTGTTTTTT
CASSLMSGTGELFF
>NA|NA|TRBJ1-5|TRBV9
TGTGCCAGCAGTCCCGGACAGTGGAATCAGCCCCAGCATTTT
CASSPGQWNQPQHF